This TCR beta chain was captured in a study of blood T cell repertoires in COVID-19. In the original analysis: For nucleated cells, counts were estimated from reference gene primer amplification. Profiling relied on immunoSEQ multiplex PCR, and the TCRdb table lists in-frame clones only, not all of them. That table supplies the V and J calls and clone size; D and trimming were determined from the DNA. The sample has around 30,000 clones; 83% are singletons. The CDR3 runs 13 residues. The germline V gene has CDR1 SGHTA and CDR2 FQGTGA. Trimming cost V 0 bases and J 7 bases, with 7 bases left between them.

This TCR derives from a human donor in a cohort sampled during active COVID-19. The specimen sequenced was peripheral blood. The chain couples TRBV7-3 to TRBJ2-1, with a weak D call TRBD1 (5 bases). The CDR3 here is CASSLTPGNEQFF. The DNA for the CDR3 is TGTGCCAGCAGCTTAACCCCAGGGAATGAGCAGTTCTTC.